A selection of T cell receptor beta chains follows, all from one sample in a study of OX40 agonist ivuxolimab in advanced cancers. Assay: immunoSEQ multiplex PCR; the TCRdb copy retains only in-frame clones and omits some. Among roughly 100,000 clones, approximately 93% were seen once, and the ten largest hold 0.25% to 0.3%. This sample comprised CD4+ or CD8+ T cells sorted from blood, obtained in a trial of the OX40 agonist ivuxolimab. The receptors come from an adult with an advanced solid tumor such as melanoma, head and neck, liver or kidney cancer. CDR3s include the opening cysteine and the closing phenylalanine or tryptophan. The D gene is left open where the match is weak. Clone size is not always given. Where it is, it says once, few, many or a class for expanded clones.

clone_size,j_call,d_call,v_call,cdr3_aa,cdr3_nt
NA,TRBJ1-5,NA,TRBV30,CAWSVQFGNQPQHF,TGTGCCTGGAGTGTACAGTTTGGCAATCAACCCCAGCATTTT
NA,TRBJ1-2,NA,TRBV7-3,CASSSSGTSGYTF,TGTGCCAGCAGCTCCTCGGGGACAAGTGGCTACACCTTC
NA,TRBJ1-6,NA,TRBV6-5,CASSYSSGYGSPLHF,TGTGCCAGCAGTTACTCGTCAGGCTACGGGTCACCCCTCCACTTT
NA,TRBJ2-5,NA,TRBV6-6,CASSYSETQYF,TGTGCCAGCAGTTATTCGGAGACCCAGTACTTC
NA,TRBJ1-5,NA,TRBV4-3,CASSLRAYNQPQHF,TGCGCCAGCAGCCTTAGGGCTTACAATCAGCCCCAGCATTTT
NA,TRBJ1-2,NA,TRBV27,CASSFGGYYGYTF,TGTGCCAGCAGTTTTGGGGGCTACTATGGCTACACCTTC
NA,TRBJ1-6,NA,TRBV7-9,CASSSQGLGFNSPLHF,TGTGCCAGCAGCTCGCAGGGTTTAGGTTTTAATTCACCCCTCCACTTT
once,TRBJ1-4,TRBD1,TRBV30,CAWSEGAREKLFF,TGTGCCTGGAGTGAGGGGGCACGGGAAAAACTGTTTTTT
NA,TRBJ1-5,NA,TRBV6-1,CASSEGPNQPQHF,TGTGCCAGCAGTGAGGGACCCAATCAGCCCCAGCATTTT
NA,TRBJ2-3,TRBD1,TRBV5-1,CASSLVGAGGGTDTQYF,TGCGCCAGCAGCTTGGTAGGCGCAGGGGGAGGCACAGATACGCAGTATTTT
NA,TRBJ1-3,NA,TRBV19,CASSIGLPVGNTIYF,TGTGCCAGTAGTATTGGTCTACCAGTTGGAAACACCATATATTTT
NA,TRBJ1-2,TRBD1,TRBV28,CASSTPGQGTRGYTF,TGTGCCAGCAGTACCCCGGGACAGGGGACGAGGGGCTACACCTTC
few,TRBJ2-2,TRBD2,TRBV19,CASSMGLGRELFF,TGTGCCAGTAGTATGGGACTAGGGCGGGAGCTGTTTTTT
NA,TRBJ2-3,NA,TRBV28,CASSSLVVADTQYF,TGTGCCAGCAGCTCATTAGTGGTGGCAGATACGCAGTATTTT
NA,TRBJ1-6,NA,TRBV6-6,CASGHHNSPLHF,TGTGCCAGCGGCCATCATAATTCACCCCTCCACTTT
NA,TRBJ2-3,TRBD2,TRBV5-1,CASSPGLASPDTQYF,TGCGCCAGCAGTCCGGGACTAGCGAGCCCAGATACGCAGTATTTT
NA,TRBJ1-2,NA,TRBV6-5,CASSYSNTYYGYTF,TGTGCCAGCAGTTACTCGAACACCTACTATGGCTACACCTTC
NA,TRBJ1-2,NA,TRBV14,CASSQDWRGIRGYTF,TGTGCCAGCAGCCAAGATTGGCGGGGGATCCGAGGCTACACCTTC
NA,TRBJ1-2,TRBD1,TRBV10-3,CATQGQATYGYTF,TGTGCCACCCAGGGACAGGCTACCTATGGCTACACCTTC
NA,TRBJ1-5,TRBD1,TRBV6-1,CASSGDRNLNQPQHF,TGTGCCAGCAGTGGGGACAGAAACCTCAATCAGCCCCAGCATTTT
NA,TRBJ2-1,TRBD2,TRBV19,CASSFGTSGKNEQFF,TGTGCCAGTAGTTTCGGGACTAGCGGGAAGAATGAGCAGTTCTTC
NA,TRBJ1-1,NA,TRBV6-1,CAISWDTMNTEAFF,TGTGCCATCAGTTGGGACACCATGAACACTGAAGCTTTCTTT
NA,TRBJ1-1,NA,TRBV9,CASSFQPRVPGEAFF,TGTGCCAGCAGCTTTCAACCCCGGGTCCCTGGGGAGGCTTTCTTT
NA,TRBJ1-3,NA,TRBV30,CAWRIGGAIAGNTIYF,TGTGCCTGGAGAATAGGAGGGGCTATCGCCGGAAACACCATATATTTT
once,TRBJ2-2,NA,TRBV19,CASTGDSGELFF,TGTGCCAGTACGGGGGACAGCGGGGAGCTGTTTTTT
once,TRBJ2-1,TRBD2,TRBV19,CASSTRLAFPSSYNEQFF,TGTGCCAGTAGTACCCGACTAGCCTTCCCTAGCTCCTACAATGAGCAGTTCTTC
NA,TRBJ2-1,NA,TRBV30,CAWRSLRGNEQFF,TGTGCCTGGAGGTCCCTCCGCGGGAATGAGCAGTTCTTC
once,TRBJ2-1,NA,TRBV4-1,CASSQERDNYNEQFF,TGCGCCAGCAGCCAAGAAAGGGACAACTACAATGAGCAGTTCTTC